This TCR beta chain is drawn from a study of T cell changes during pregnancy in multiple sclerosis. Clones were read by immunoSEQ multiplex PCR, and TCRdb kept only the in-frame ones, dropping some. This table holds approximately 79,000 clones, 93% found once. This clone showed up just once. The origin of this receptor is a female donor in good health, enrolled as a control in a pregnancy study. The sample here was peripheral blood, taken in the second trimester of pregnancy.

The CDR3 sequence: CASSPRTVSYEQYF. CDR3 nucleotide sequence: TGTGCCAGCAGCCCTCGGACAGTCTCCTACGAGCAGTACTTC. The genes are TRBV14 and TRBJ2-7; possible D gene TRBD1, 6 bases. Trimming cost V 4 bases and J 0 bases, with 10 bases left between them. The CDR3 is 14 amino acids. Germline CDR1 is SGHDN and CDR2 is FVKESK.